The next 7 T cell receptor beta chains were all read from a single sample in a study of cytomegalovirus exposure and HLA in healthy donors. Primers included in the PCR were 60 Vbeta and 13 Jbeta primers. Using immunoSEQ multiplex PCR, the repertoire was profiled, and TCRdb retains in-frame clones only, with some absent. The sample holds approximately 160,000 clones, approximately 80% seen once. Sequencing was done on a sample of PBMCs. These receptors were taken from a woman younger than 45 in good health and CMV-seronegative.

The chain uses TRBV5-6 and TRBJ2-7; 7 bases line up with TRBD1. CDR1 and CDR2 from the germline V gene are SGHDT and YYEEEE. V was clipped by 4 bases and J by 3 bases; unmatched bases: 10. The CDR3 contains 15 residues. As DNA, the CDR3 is TGTGCCAGCAGCGTGAGGACAGGATTCTTCTACGAGCAGTACTTC. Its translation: CASSVRTGFFYEQYF.

The CDR3 DNA is TGTGCCAGCGGACAGGGGGGGGGAGGGGCTGAAGCTTTCTTT. Its protein is CASGQGGGGAEAFF. The genes are TRBV25-1 and TRBJ1-1; TRBD1 agrees at 10 bases. This CDR3 is 14 amino acids long. Germline lookup yields CDR1 MGHDK and CDR2 SYGVNS. J lost 6 bases, V lost 8 bases, and 9 bases had no gene match.

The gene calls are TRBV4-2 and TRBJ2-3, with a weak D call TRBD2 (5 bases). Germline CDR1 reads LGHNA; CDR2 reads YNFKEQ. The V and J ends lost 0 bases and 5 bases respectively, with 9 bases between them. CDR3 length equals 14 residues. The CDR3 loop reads CASSQESSRDTQYF. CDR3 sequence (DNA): TGTGCCAGCAGCCAAGAATCTAGCCGAGATACGCAGTATTTT.

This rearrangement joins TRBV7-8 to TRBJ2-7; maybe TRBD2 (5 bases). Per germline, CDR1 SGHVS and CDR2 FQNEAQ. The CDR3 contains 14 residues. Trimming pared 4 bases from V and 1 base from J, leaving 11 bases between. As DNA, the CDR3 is TGTGCCAGCAGCTCCGTGGGGAGTTCCTACGAGCAGTACTTC. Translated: CASSSVGSSYEQYF.

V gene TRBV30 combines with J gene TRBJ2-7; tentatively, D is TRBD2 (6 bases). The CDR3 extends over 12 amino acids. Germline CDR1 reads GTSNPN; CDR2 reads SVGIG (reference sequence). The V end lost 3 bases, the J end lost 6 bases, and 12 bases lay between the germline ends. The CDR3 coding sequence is TGTGCCTGGAGAACTGCGGGGCCCGAGCAGTACTTC. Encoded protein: CAWRTAGPEQYF.

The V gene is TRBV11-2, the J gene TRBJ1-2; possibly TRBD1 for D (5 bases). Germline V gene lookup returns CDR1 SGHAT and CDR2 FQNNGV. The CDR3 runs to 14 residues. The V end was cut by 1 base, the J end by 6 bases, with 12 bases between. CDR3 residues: CASSLVGGVDGYTF. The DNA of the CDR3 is TGTGCCAGCAGCTTAGTGGGAGGGGTAGATGGCTACACCTTC.

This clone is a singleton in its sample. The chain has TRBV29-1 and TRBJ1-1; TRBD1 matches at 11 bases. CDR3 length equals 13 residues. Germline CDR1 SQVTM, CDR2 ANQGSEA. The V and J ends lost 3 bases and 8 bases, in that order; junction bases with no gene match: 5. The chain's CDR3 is CSVDRTGGSEAFF. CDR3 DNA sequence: TGCAGCGTTGACAGGACAGGGGGCTCCGAAGCTTTCTTT. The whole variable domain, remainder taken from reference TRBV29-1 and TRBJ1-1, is SAVISQKPSRDICQRGTSLTIQCQVDSQVTMMFWYRQQPGQSLTLIATANQGSEATYESGFVIDKFPISRPNLTFSTLTVSNMSPEDSSIYLCSVDRTGGSEAFFGQGTRLTVV.